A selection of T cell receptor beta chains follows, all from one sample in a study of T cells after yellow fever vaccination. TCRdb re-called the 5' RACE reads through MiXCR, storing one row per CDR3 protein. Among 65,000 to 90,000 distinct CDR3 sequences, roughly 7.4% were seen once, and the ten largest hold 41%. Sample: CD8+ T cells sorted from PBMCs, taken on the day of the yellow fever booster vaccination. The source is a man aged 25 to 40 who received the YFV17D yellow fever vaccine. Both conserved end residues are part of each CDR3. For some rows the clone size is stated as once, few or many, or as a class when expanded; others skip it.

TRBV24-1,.,CATRSRGDTEAFF
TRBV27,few,CASSLTHSGPSYEQYF
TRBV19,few,CASSIATNEQFF
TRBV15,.,CATSRGSGAAETQYF
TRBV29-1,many,CSVELLAGAIDTQYF
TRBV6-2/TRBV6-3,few,CASSQTAGPNTDTQYF
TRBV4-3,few,CASSQASRSAYEQYF
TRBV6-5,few,CASGGSYEQYF
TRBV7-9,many,CASSLAKTEAFF
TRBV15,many,CATSSLGQGLREQYF
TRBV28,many,CASRTSYEQYF
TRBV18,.,CASSPVRDLPFPWNEQFF
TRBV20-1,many,CSARDWIAQSPYNEQFF
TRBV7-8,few,CASSPGHRDTFTDTQYF
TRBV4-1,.,CASSQESAGSYEQYF
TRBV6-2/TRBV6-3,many,CASSYARSAGMAQFF
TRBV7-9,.,CASSVSKGFWANVLTF
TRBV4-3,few,CASSQDLAVLGSIEQYF
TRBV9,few,CASSPEDTYYEQYF
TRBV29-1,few,CSTARDAGTDTQYF
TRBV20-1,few,CSARATGELFF
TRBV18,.,CASSPGHTYEQYF
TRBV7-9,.,CASSSRVTDTEAFF
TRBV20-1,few,CSARDLPGAAEAFF
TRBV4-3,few,CASSQDTGWNEQFF
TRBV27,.,CASSQWGGTPYEQYF
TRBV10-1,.,CASSQGLAKYEQFF
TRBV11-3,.,CASSLRGGGAYEQYF
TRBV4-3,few,CASSQDAGQGIETQYF
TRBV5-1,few,CATAGTGNTDTQYF
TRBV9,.,CASSVDGMNTEAFF
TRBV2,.,CASCEFVRTTEAFF
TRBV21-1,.,CASSKVVAAGSFSVDTQYF
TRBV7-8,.,CASSSGLAGSYNEQFF
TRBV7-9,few,CASSLRTSGVGAEQYF
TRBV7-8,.,CASSLVWREGAYNEQFF
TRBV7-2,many,CASSLVETQYF
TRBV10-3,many,CASLGREGLEQYF
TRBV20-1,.,CSASGTSGYEQYF
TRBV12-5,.,CASGLVAGGEQFF